A selection of T cell receptor beta chains follows, all from one sample in a study of preoperative IRX-2 immunotherapy in early breast cancer. Using immunoSEQ multiplex PCR, the repertoire was profiled, and TCRdb retains in-frame clones only, with some absent. Of some 19,000 clones in the sample, just under 85% were seen once. Sequenced here: lymph node tissue, sampled after IRX-2 immunotherapy. The receptors shown here come from a human donor with breast cancer. CDR3s include the opening cysteine and the closing phenylalanine or tryptophan. Fields, in order: V gene, J gene, CDR3 protein.

TRBV6-8	TRBJ2-7	CAISGSTSGRGSASYEQYF
TRBV10-2	TRBJ2-7	CASSDRGLAGEYEQYF
TRBV28	TRBJ1-4	CASSDITTNEKLFF
TRBV10-2	TRBJ2-7	CASSEVPDSYEQYF
TRBV29-1	TRBJ2-2	CSVGPGLAGETGELFF
TRBV10-2	TRBJ2-1	CASSEDPEGNEQFF
TRBV5-1	TRBJ2-1	CASSSGLAGYNEQFF
TRBV6-8	TRBJ2-7	CASSYRGEGLNEQYF
TRBV11-3	TRBJ1-3	CASSLSDLSGNTIYF
TRBV6-8	TRBJ2-4	CASSSNRPGAKNIQYF
TRBV12-5	TRBJ1-5	CASGLDRGLYQPQHF
TRBV5-1	TRBJ1-3	CASSNGNTGNTIYF
TRBV5-1	TRBJ1-6	CASSLGGSSYNSPLHF
TRBV11-3	TRBJ2-3	CASSPGTSVTDTQYF
TRBV7-7	TRBJ2-7	CASSPSPGRFYEQYF
TRBV28	TRBJ2-7	CASSLWTSGSYEQYF
TRBV11-3	TRBJ1-1	CASSKRQGAGSTEAFF
TRBV6-8	TRBJ1-3	CASIYGQLQDTIYF
TRBV12-5	TRBJ1-5	CASGPGPNQPQHF
TRBV30	TRBJ2-2	CAWLGEGTGELFF